This T cell receptor (beta chain) was identified during a study of Graves' ophthalmopathy and Graves' hyperthyroidism. The CDR3 consists of 12 residues. CDR1 is SGHDT, CDR2 YYEEEE, per germline. In the case of this clonotype: Germline is not matched at one junction end, which may reflect a read error.

For repertoire sequencing, the TCR beta CDR3 regions were amplified from RNA transcripts. In the first round, RT-PCR was carried out with HTBI primers, and a multiplex PCR formed the second round. TCRdb processed the multiplex PCR reads anew with MiXCR; each CDR3 protein has one entry. Here the sample spans over a million distinct CDR3 sequences, about two fifths being singletons. The receptor's source is an adult man with Graves' hyperthyroidism. Sequenced sample: peripheral blood or thyroid tissue (not recorded which). The chain is built from TRBV5-6 and TRBJ1-1; D is ambiguous. CDR3 sequence: CAGSALDDGAFF. CDR3 bases: TGTGCCGGCAGCGCCCTCGATGACGGAGCTTTCTTT. Drawing the rest from reference TRBV5-6 and TRBJ1-1, the complete variable domain is DAGVTQSPTHLIKTRGQQVTLRCSPKSGHDTVSWYQQALGQGPQFIFQYYEEEERQRGNFPDRFSGHQFPNYSSELNVNALLLGDSALYLCAGSALDDGAFFGQGTRLTVV.